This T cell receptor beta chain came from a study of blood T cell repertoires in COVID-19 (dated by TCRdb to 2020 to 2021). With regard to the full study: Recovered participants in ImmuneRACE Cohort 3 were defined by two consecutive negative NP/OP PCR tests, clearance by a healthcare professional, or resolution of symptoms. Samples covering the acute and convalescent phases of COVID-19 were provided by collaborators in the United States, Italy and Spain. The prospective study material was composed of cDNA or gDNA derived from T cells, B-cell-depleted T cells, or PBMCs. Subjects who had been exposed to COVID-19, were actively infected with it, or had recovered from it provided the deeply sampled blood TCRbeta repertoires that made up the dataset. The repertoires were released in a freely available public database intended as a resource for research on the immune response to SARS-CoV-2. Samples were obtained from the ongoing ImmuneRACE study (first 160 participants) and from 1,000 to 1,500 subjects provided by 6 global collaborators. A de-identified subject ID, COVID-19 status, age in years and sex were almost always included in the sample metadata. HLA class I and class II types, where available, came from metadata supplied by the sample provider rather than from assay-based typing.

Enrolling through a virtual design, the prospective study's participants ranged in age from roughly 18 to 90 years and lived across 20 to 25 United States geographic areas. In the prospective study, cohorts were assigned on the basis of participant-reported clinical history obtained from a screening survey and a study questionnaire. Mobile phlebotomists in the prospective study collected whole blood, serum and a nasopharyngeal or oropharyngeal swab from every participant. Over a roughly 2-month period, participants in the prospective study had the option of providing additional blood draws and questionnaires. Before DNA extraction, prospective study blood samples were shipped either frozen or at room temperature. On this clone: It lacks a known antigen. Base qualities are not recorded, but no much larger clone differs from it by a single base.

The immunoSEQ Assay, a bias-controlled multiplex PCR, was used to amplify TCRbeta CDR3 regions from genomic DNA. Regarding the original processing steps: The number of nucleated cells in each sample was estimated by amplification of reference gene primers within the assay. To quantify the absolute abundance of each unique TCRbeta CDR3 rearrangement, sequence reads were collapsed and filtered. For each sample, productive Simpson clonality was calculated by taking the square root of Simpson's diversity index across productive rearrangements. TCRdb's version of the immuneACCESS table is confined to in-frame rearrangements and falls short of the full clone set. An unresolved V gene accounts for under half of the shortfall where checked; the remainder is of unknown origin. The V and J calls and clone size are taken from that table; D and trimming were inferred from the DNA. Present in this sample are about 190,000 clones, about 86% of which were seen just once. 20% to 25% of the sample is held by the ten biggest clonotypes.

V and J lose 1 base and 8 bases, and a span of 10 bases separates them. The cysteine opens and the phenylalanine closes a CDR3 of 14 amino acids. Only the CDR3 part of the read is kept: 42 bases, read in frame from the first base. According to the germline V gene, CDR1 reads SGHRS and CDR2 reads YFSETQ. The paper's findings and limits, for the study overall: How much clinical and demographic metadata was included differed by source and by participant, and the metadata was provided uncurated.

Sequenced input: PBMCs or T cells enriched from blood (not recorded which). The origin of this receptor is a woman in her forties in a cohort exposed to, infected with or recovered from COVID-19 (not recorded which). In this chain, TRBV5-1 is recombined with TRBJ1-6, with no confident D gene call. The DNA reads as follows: TGCGCCAGCAGCTTGACGGGGTCCGATTCACCCCTCCACTTT. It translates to CASSLTGSDSPLHF.